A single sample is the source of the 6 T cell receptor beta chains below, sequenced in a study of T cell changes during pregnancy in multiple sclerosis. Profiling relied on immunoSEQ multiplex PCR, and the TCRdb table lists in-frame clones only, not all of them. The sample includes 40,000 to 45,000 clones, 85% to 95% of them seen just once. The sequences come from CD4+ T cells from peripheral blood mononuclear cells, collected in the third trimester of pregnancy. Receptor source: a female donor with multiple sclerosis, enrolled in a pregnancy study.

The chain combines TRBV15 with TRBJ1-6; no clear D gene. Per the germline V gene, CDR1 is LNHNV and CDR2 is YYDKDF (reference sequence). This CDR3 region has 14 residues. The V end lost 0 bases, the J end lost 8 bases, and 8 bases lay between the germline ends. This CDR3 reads CATSREGRDSPLHF. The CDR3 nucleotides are TGTGCCACCAGCAGAGAAGGGAGGGATTCACCCCTCCACTTT. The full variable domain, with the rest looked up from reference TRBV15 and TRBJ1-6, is DAMVIQNPRYQVTQFGKPVTLSCSQTLNHNVMYWYQQKSSQAPKLLFHYYDKDFNNEADTPDNFQSRRPNTSFCFLDIRSPGLGDTAMYLCATSREGRDSPLHFGNGTRLTVT.

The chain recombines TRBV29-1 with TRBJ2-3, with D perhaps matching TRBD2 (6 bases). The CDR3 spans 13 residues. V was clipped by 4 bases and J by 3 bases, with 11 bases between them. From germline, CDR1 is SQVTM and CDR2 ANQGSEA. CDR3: CSVGLGGTDTQYF. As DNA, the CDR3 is TGCAGCGTTGGGTTGGGAGGAACAGATACGCAGTATTTT.

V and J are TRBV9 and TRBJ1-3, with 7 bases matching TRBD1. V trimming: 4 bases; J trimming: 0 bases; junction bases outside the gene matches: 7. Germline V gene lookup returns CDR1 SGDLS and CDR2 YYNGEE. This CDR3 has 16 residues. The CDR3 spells CASSPRTGYSGNTIYF. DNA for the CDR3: TGTGCCAGCAGCCCCCGGACAGGTTACTCTGGAAACACCATATATTTT.

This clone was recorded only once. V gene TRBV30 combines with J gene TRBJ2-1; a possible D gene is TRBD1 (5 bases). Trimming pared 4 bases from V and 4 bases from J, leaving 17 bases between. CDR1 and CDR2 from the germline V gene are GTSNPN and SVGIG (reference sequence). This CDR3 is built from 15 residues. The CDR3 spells CAWTSLGREYNEQFF. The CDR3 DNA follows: TGTGCCTGGACCTCGTTGGGCAGGGAATACAATGAGCAGTTCTTC.

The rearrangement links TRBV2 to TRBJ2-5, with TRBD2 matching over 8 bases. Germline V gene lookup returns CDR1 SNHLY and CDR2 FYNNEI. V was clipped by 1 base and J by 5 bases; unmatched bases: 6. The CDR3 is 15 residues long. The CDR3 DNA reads TGTGCCAGCAGTGAAGAAGCGGGAGTGTGGGAGACCCAGTACTTC. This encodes CASSEEAGVWETQYF.

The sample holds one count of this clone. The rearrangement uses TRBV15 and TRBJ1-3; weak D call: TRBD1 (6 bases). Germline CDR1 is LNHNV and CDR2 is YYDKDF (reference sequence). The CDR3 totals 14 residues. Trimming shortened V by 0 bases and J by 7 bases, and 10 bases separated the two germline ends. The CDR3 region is CATSREGGTNTIYF. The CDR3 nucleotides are TGTGCCACCAGCAGAGAAGGGGGTACGAACACCATATATTTT.